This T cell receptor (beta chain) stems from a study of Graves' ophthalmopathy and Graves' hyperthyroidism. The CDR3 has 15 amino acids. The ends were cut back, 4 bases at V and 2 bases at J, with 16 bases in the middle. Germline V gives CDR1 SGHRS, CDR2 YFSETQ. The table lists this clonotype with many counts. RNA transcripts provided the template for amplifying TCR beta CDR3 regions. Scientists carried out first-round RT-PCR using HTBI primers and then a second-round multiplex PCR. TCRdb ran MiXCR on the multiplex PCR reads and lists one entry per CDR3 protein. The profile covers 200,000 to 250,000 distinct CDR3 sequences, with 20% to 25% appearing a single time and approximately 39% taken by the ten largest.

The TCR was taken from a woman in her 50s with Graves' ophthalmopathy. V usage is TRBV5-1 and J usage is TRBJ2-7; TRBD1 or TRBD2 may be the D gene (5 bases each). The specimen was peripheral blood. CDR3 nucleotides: TGCGCCAGCAGCCTAGGGGACGTCCCCACCTACGAGCAGTACTTC. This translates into CASSLGDVPTYEQYF.